A selection of T cell receptor beta chains follows, all from one sample in a study of T cell responses to AZD1222 COVID-19 vaccine. Sequencing was performed with immunoSEQ multiplex PCR; in TCRdb, only in-frame clones are kept and a portion is missing. This table has about 140,000 clones, around 90% appearing once. Specimen: peripheral blood, collected on day 0 of AZD1222 vaccination. All receptors come from an adult in good health. Each CDR3 is given without its conserved first and last residue.

TRBJ2-1 | TRBV6-4 | ASSDLAGPDNEQF
TRBJ1-1 | TRBV10-3 | AIRTLGGGGAF
TRBJ1-5 | TRBV30 | AWSRVQGAQH
TRBJ1-1 | TRBV30 | AWAQGINTEAF
TRBJ1-1 | TRBV24-1 | ATSPRAPNTEAF
TRBJ2-7 | TRBV11-3 | ASCFWTGVGWAQY
TRBJ2-7 | TRBV4-3 | ASSQESGAYEQY
TRBJ1-6 | TRBV19 | ASSGRDSHNSPLH
TRBJ1-1 | TRBV6-6 | ASSYGQGAGDTEAF
TRBJ1-5 | TRBV2 | ASRGWGNQPQH
TRBJ1-6 | TRBV6-5 | ASSYVDGVNSPLH
TRBJ2-1 | TRBV6-4 | ASSPGTSEYNEQF
TRBJ2-7 | TRBV9 | ASSVGLAGDEQY
TRBJ2-7 | TRBV27 | ASSPDLAGAGEQY
TRBJ1-5 | TRBV19 | ASRENPSNQPQH
TRBJ1-5 | TRBV27 | ASSARTGSNQPQH
TRBJ1-5 | TRBV7-2 | ASSRDRAYNQPQH
TRBJ1-2 | TRBV9 | ASGSIYGYT
TRBJ1-4 | TRBV7-2 | ASSPSRGELF
TRBJ2-1 | TRBV30 | ASTGRQAYNEQF
TRBJ1-6 | TRBV6-5 | ASRGGAAYNSPLH
TRBJ2-3 | TRBV12-2 | ASRLGGGTGVTDTQY
TRBJ1-1 | TRBV27 | ASSPGAGVNTEAF
TRBJ2-1 | TRBV18 | ASSPWTSGSSNEQF
TRBJ2-5 | TRBV28 | ASSPIGTGGGGETQY
TRBJ2-7 | TRBV28 | ASSPSGGPPAYEQY
TRBJ1-1 | TRBV7-9 | ASSQVHRGRTEAF
TRBJ1-2 | TRBV19 | ASRDFYGYT
TRBJ2-3 | TRBV9 | ASSAHMSTDTQY
TRBJ1-5 | TRBV6-5 | ASSPTGLGNQPQH
TRBJ1-2 | TRBV15 | ATSTVFWEGGYT
TRBJ1-4 | TRBV4-1 | ASSQDPGQRIEKLF
TRBJ1-1 | TRBV12-3/TRBV12-4 | ASSSGENTEAF
TRBJ2-1 | TRBV5-4 | ASSSDRGGYNEQF
TRBJ1-2 | TRBV19 | ASSIMGVQRTSGYT
TRBJ1-2 | TRBV7-3 | ASSPTGGLGYT
TRBJ2-7 | TRBV7-9 | ASSSLLPGQITTSYEQY
TRBJ2-7 | TRBV30 | AWSGVREQY
TRBJ2-2 | TRBV24-1 | APPGTGGTGELF
TRBJ1-1 | TRBV15 | ATSRGRGQGLTEAF
TRBJ1-2 | TRBV20-1 | SARGVRGYT
TRBJ1-5 | TRBV12-3/TRBV12-4 | ASSLMGRPQH
TRBJ2-6 | TRBV5-6 | ASSYWGSGANVLT
TRBJ2-2 | TRBV7-6 | ASSLRDGGPNTGELF
TRBJ1-5 | TRBV2 | ASSLSNQPQH
TRBJ2-2 | TRBV30 | AWSVTGAGELF
TRBJ2-1 | TRBV9 | ASSAASLDYEQF
TRBJ1-2 | TRBV6-5 | ASSFLDRASGYT